This T cell receptor beta chain was profiled in a study of human T cells and chemical hapten exposure. Overall study findings and caveats: Since the donors had alopecia, their immune response may not be the same as that of healthy people.

The time point was: patch test 3, about 24 weeks after DPC sensitization. Treatment: therapeutic diphenylcyclopropenone sensitization with weekly scalp DPC. This clonotype was seen many times. Its target is not known. There are 16 residues in the CDR3. V was shortened by 3 bases and J by 0 bases, with 11 bases between the two germline ends. Germline CDR1 MNHEY, CDR2 SMNVEV (reference sequence). TCRdb recomputed calls from the RACE reads with MiXCR, one row per CDR3 protein. The data show tens of thousands of distinct CDR3 sequences, with about a tenth seen just once and roughly 1% held by the top ten. The sample was whole blood, taken in connection with sensitization to the hapten diphenylcyclopropenone (DPC). This sequence originates from a woman in her thirties with alopecia areata. Some clones in this sample may be carry-over from other donors' samples. This rearrangement joins TRBV27 to TRBJ2-2, with D perhaps matching TRBD2 (5 bases). The CDR3 DNA sequence: TGTGCCAGCAGTTTCGTGCGGGCCCCGAACACCGGGGAGCTGTTTTTT. Protein sequence: CASSFVRAPNTGELFF.